These T cell receptor beta chains were read from a single sample in a study of cytomegalovirus exposure and HLA in healthy donors. Assay used: immunoSEQ multiplex PCR; TCRdb lists only in-frame clones, some missing. The sample records about 140,000 clones, about 75% being singletons. Sequenced material: PBMCs. These receptors were obtained from a woman aged 25 to 39 in good health and CMV-seronegative. The CDR3 runs from the conserved cysteine through the conserved F or W. A D gene is named only where the DNA matches it firmly. Clone size appears in some rows only: once, few, many, or a class for an expanded clone.

v_call: TRBV5-1
j_call: TRBJ1-2
clone_size: -
d_call: -
cdr3_nt: TGCGCCAGCAGCCCCTTTTGGGACTCTGCGGGCTACACCTTC
cdr3_aa: CASSPFWDSAGYTF

v_call: TRBV6-5
j_call: TRBJ1-3
clone_size: -
d_call: -
cdr3_nt: TGTGCCAGCAGATCCGACAGCTCTGGAAACACCATATATTTT
cdr3_aa: CASRSDSSGNTIYF

v_call: TRBV19
j_call: TRBJ2-7
clone_size: once
d_call: TRBD1
cdr3_nt: TGTGCCAGTAGTTTTGGACAGGCTTCCCTCTACGAGCAGTACTTC
cdr3_aa: CASSFGQASLYEQYF

v_call: TRBV9
j_call: TRBJ2-7
clone_size: -
d_call: TRBD1
cdr3_nt: TGTGCCAGCAGTAATCCGGCAGCAGGGGGCACCTACGAGCAGTACTTC
cdr3_aa: CASSNPAAGGTYEQYF

v_call: TRBV6-5
j_call: TRBJ2-5
clone_size: -
d_call: -
cdr3_nt: TGTGCCGGCAGTTACTACGAGGCGGGCCAAGAGACCCAGTACTTC
cdr3_aa: CAGSYYEAGQETQYF

v_call: TRBV7-2
j_call: TRBJ1-1
clone_size: -
d_call: -
cdr3_nt: TGTGCCAGCAGCCTCCGACAGCCCACTGAAGCTTTCTTT
cdr3_aa: CASSLRQPTEAFF

v_call: TRBV5-6
j_call: TRBJ2-7
clone_size: -
d_call: TRBD1
cdr3_nt: TGTGCCAGCAGCTTCGACAGGGAGACCTACGAGCAGTACTTC
cdr3_aa: CASSFDRETYEQYF

v_call: TRBV19
j_call: TRBJ2-3
clone_size: -
d_call: -
cdr3_nt: TGTGCCAGTAGTTCGTCAGACAGCGCAGCCGATACGCAGTATTTT
cdr3_aa: CASSSSDSAADTQYF

v_call: TRBV25-1
j_call: TRBJ2-5
clone_size: -
d_call: TRBD2
cdr3_nt: TGTGCCAGCAGTGACTCTCAGGGAGGGAGTATGGAGACCCAGTACTTC
cdr3_aa: CASSDSQGGSMETQYF

v_call: TRBV10-3
j_call: TRBJ1-6
clone_size: -
d_call: TRBD1
cdr3_nt: TGTGCCATCAGGCAGGGGGACTCCTATAATTCACCCCTCCACTTT
cdr3_aa: CAIRQGDSYNSPLHF

v_call: TRBV5-5
j_call: TRBJ2-5
clone_size: once
d_call: TRBD1
cdr3_nt: TGTGCCAGCAGCTGGACAGGGGAAGAGACCCAGTACTTC
cdr3_aa: CASSWTGEETQYF

v_call: TRBV5-1
j_call: TRBJ2-6
clone_size: -
d_call: -
cdr3_nt: TGCGCCAGCAGCAAGGCAGGGTCTGGGGCCAACGTCCTGACTTTC
cdr3_aa: CASSKAGSGANVLTF

v_call: TRBV30
j_call: TRBJ2-3
clone_size: -
d_call: -
cdr3_nt: TGTGCCTGGAGGCCCCCCGGGGCAGATACGCAGTATTTT
cdr3_aa: CAWRPPGADTQYF

v_call: TRBV2
j_call: TRBJ2-7
clone_size: -
d_call: TRBD2
cdr3_nt: TGTGCCAGCGGACTAGCGGATTCCTACGAGCAGTACTTC
cdr3_aa: CASGLADSYEQYF

v_call: TRBV2
j_call: TRBJ2-5
clone_size: -
d_call: -
cdr3_nt: TGTGCCAGCAGTGTCGGGGTGCACCAAGAGACCCAGTACTTC
cdr3_aa: CASSVGVHQETQYF

v_call: TRBV2
j_call: TRBJ2-2
clone_size: -
d_call: -
cdr3_nt: TGTGCCAGCAGTACCCCCAAAGGGGGCACCGGGGAGCTGTTTTTT
cdr3_aa: CASSTPKGGTGELFF

v_call: TRBV19
j_call: TRBJ2-1
clone_size: -
d_call: TRBD2
cdr3_nt: TGTGCCAGTAGTCTCGGACTAGCGGAATACAATGAGCAGTTCTTC
cdr3_aa: CASSLGLAEYNEQFF

v_call: TRBV7-2
j_call: TRBJ1-1
clone_size: -
d_call: -
cdr3_nt: TGTGCCAGCGACGAACCTTACAGGGAAAAGGGCACTGAAGCTTTCTTT
cdr3_aa: CASDEPYREKGTEAFF

v_call: TRBV4-2
j_call: TRBJ2-7
clone_size: -
d_call: TRBD2
cdr3_nt: TGTGCCAGCAGCCAACTAGCGGGACACGACGAGCAGTACTTC
cdr3_aa: CASSQLAGHDEQYF

v_call: TRBV19
j_call: TRBJ1-2
clone_size: -
d_call: -
cdr3_nt: TGTGCCAGTAGTCCCGCGGGATCGAGGGGCTATGGCTACACCTTC
cdr3_aa: CASSPAGSRGYGYTF

v_call: TRBV5-4
j_call: TRBJ2-7
clone_size: -
d_call: -
cdr3_nt: TGTGCCAGCAGCCCGGGAGTGCAGGCCTACGAGCAGTACTTC
cdr3_aa: CASSPGVQAYEQYF

v_call: TRBV7-2
j_call: TRBJ1-5
clone_size: -
d_call: -
cdr3_nt: TGTGCCAGCAGCCAAGATTGGGGCCTCCAGCCCCAGCATTTT
cdr3_aa: CASSQDWGLQPQHF

v_call: TRBV28
j_call: TRBJ2-1
clone_size: -
d_call: TRBD2
cdr3_nt: TGTGCCAGCAGTTATACCCGGGCTAGCGGGACCGTTGAGCAGTTCTTC
cdr3_aa: CASSYTRASGTVEQFF

v_call: TRBV6-5
j_call: TRBJ1-1
clone_size: -
d_call: TRBD1
cdr3_nt: TGTGCCAGCAGTTACTCCGGGACAGGGGGCACTGAAGCTTTCTTT
cdr3_aa: CASSYSGTGGTEAFF

v_call: TRBV5-8
j_call: TRBJ1-5
clone_size: -
d_call: -
cdr3_nt: TGTGCCAGCAGCGTCATGAAGGACAGCTCTTCCAATCAGCCCCAGCATTTT
cdr3_aa: CASSVMKDSSSNQPQHF

v_call: TRBV6-5
j_call: TRBJ2-2
clone_size: -
d_call: TRBD1
cdr3_nt: TGTGCCAGCAGTTACTCGTGGACAGGGGAAACCGGGGAGCTGTTTTTT
cdr3_aa: CASSYSWTGETGELFF

v_call: TRBV28
j_call: TRBJ2-1
clone_size: -
d_call: TRBD2
cdr3_nt: TGTGCCAGCAGTCCCCGGGCGGGTAGCGGGGGGTCTAATGAGCAGTTCTTC
cdr3_aa: CASSPRAGSGGSNEQFF

v_call: TRBV18
j_call: TRBJ2-5
clone_size: -
d_call: -
cdr3_nt: TGTGCCAGCTCACCGAGACTCCAAGAGACCCAGTACTTC
cdr3_aa: CASSPRLQETQYF

v_call: TRBV30
j_call: TRBJ1-5
clone_size: -
d_call: -
cdr3_nt: TGTGCCTGGCAACCGGGACTGGGGAATCAGCCCCAGCATTTT
cdr3_aa: CAWQPGLGNQPQHF

v_call: TRBV6-1
j_call: TRBJ2-5
clone_size: -
d_call: TRBD1
cdr3_nt: TGTGCCAGCAGACAGGGGCAAGAGACCCAGTACTTC
cdr3_aa: CASRQGQETQYF

v_call: TRBV4-2
j_call: TRBJ1-2
clone_size: few
d_call: TRBD1
cdr3_nt: TGTGCCAGCAGCCAAGCAGGGGGCGATAACTATGGCTACACCTTC
cdr3_aa: CASSQAGGDNYGYTF

v_call: TRBV11-2
j_call: TRBJ1-2
clone_size: -
d_call: -
cdr3_nt: TGTGCCAGCAGCGCGGATCTTGTCTATGGCTACACCTTC
cdr3_aa: CASSADLVYGYTF

v_call: TRBV5-1
j_call: TRBJ1-5
clone_size: -
d_call: -
cdr3_nt: TGCGCCAGCAGCTTGGCCCCCGGGCAGCCCCAGCATTTT
cdr3_aa: CASSLAPGQPQHF

v_call: TRBV7-2
j_call: TRBJ1-1
clone_size: -
d_call: -
cdr3_nt: TGTGCCAGCAGCTTATACGGCGGAATGAACACTGAAGCTTTCTTT
cdr3_aa: CASSLYGGMNTEAFF

v_call: TRBV11-2
j_call: TRBJ2-5
clone_size: few
d_call: TRBD1
cdr3_nt: TGTGCCAGCAGCATAGTGCCGGGACAGGGTATAGGAGAGACCCAGTACTTC
cdr3_aa: CASSIVPGQGIGETQYF

v_call: TRBV5-6
j_call: TRBJ1-5
clone_size: once
d_call: -
cdr3_nt: TGTGCCAGCAGCGTACTAACGGGGGGCGTAAGCAATCAGCCCCAGCATTTT
cdr3_aa: CASSVLTGGVSNQPQHF

v_call: TRBV18
j_call: TRBJ2-2
clone_size: -
d_call: TRBD1
cdr3_nt: TGTGCCAGCTCACCGGGACAGACTTCCACCGGGGAGCTGTTTTTT
cdr3_aa: CASSPGQTSTGELFF

v_call: TRBV5-1
j_call: TRBJ1-4
clone_size: -
d_call: TRBD1
cdr3_nt: TGCGCCAGCAGCTGGGGACAGGGGTCTGAAAAACTGTTTTTT
cdr3_aa: CASSWGQGSEKLFF

v_call: TRBV6-5
j_call: TRBJ1-1
clone_size: -
d_call: TRBD1
cdr3_nt: TGTGCCAGCAGGCTCGGACAGGGGGCCACTGAAGCTTTCTTT
cdr3_aa: CASRLGQGATEAFF

v_call: TRBV5-1
j_call: TRBJ2-1
clone_size: -
d_call: TRBD2
cdr3_nt: TGCGCCAGCAGCTTCCTAGCGGGGGGGCAGGTTGAGCAGTTCTTC
cdr3_aa: CASSFLAGGQVEQFF

v_call: TRBV21-1
j_call: TRBJ2-7
clone_size: -
d_call: -
cdr3_nt: TGTGCCAGCAGCAGATTCCCCGGGACAAGGGGTTCCTACGAGCAGTACTTC
cdr3_aa: CASSRFPGTRGSYEQYF

v_call: TRBV28
j_call: TRBJ1-2
clone_size: -
d_call: TRBD1
cdr3_nt: TGTGCCAGCATTTTACAGGGGGTTGACTATGGCTACACCTTC
cdr3_aa: CASILQGVDYGYTF

v_call: TRBV29-1
j_call: TRBJ2-1
clone_size: -
d_call: TRBD2
cdr3_nt: TGCAGCGTTGAAGATCTTCGGGCGGGGGAGAATGAGCAGTTCTTC
cdr3_aa: CSVEDLRAGENEQFF

v_call: TRBV4-1
j_call: TRBJ1-4
clone_size: -
d_call: -
cdr3_nt: TGCGCCAGCAGCCCCCCCGGACAGACGGGAGAAAAACTGTTTTTT
cdr3_aa: CASSPPGQTGEKLFF

v_call: TRBV28
j_call: TRBJ1-4
clone_size: -
d_call: -
cdr3_nt: TGTGCCAGCAGTTTGGGGGCCGCCAACAATGAAAAACTGTTTTTT
cdr3_aa: CASSLGAANNEKLFF

v_call: TRBV29-1
j_call: TRBJ2-7
clone_size: -
d_call: -
cdr3_nt: TGCAGCGTAACCGGGACTTTGGACGAGCAGTACTTC
cdr3_aa: CSVTGTLDEQYF

v_call: TRBV10-1
j_call: TRBJ2-7
clone_size: once
d_call: -
cdr3_nt: TGCGCCAGCAGTGCGACCCGCGGCTCCTACGAGCAGTACTTC
cdr3_aa: CASSATRGSYEQYF

v_call: TRBV4-2
j_call: TRBJ1-2
clone_size: -
d_call: -
cdr3_nt: TGTGCCAGCAGCCCCGAAGACAGCAACAACTATGGCTACACCTTC
cdr3_aa: CASSPEDSNNYGYTF

v_call: TRBV4-2
j_call: TRBJ2-7
clone_size: -
d_call: -
cdr3_nt: TGTGCCAGCAGCCAAGTTGGAGACTCCTACGAGCAGTACTTC
cdr3_aa: CASSQVGDSYEQYF

v_call: TRBV30
j_call: TRBJ1-1
clone_size: -
d_call: -
cdr3_nt: TGTGCCTGGAGTGTGCCTCCAGACACTGAAGCTTTCTTT
cdr3_aa: CAWSVPPDTEAFF